This T cell receptor (beta chain) is drawn from a study of blood T cell repertoires in COVID-19. Study-wide background: Collection of acute and convalescent COVID-19 samples took place in the United States, Italy and Spain.

Study processing details: Amplification from reference gene primers served as the basis for estimated nucleated cell counts. The assay was immunoSEQ multiplex PCR, and TCRdb's table has in-frame clones only and misses some. Clonal size and the V and J genes are those of that table, whereas D and trimming came from the DNA. The sample shows 330,000 or so clones, 88% of them seen only once. This study enrolled people aged about 18 to 90 from about 26 US geographic areas. A PCR-confirmed or clinician-diagnosed COVID-19 case had contacted exposed participants within 2 weeks of entry. Germline V gene data show CDR1 as SQVTM and CDR2 as ANQGSEA. The CDR3 runs to 12 residues. Trimming stripped 4 bases from V and 5 bases from J, with 8 bases between.

The chain combines TRBV29-1 with TRBJ1-4; tentative D call: TRBD1 (5 bases). The TCR sequence derives from a woman younger than 45 who had been exposed to COVID-19. The specimen was PBMCs or T cells enriched from blood (not recorded which). The CDR3 sequence: CSVARANEKLFF. The CDR3 bases are TGCAGCGTTGCCAGGGCGAATGAAAAACTGTTTTTT.